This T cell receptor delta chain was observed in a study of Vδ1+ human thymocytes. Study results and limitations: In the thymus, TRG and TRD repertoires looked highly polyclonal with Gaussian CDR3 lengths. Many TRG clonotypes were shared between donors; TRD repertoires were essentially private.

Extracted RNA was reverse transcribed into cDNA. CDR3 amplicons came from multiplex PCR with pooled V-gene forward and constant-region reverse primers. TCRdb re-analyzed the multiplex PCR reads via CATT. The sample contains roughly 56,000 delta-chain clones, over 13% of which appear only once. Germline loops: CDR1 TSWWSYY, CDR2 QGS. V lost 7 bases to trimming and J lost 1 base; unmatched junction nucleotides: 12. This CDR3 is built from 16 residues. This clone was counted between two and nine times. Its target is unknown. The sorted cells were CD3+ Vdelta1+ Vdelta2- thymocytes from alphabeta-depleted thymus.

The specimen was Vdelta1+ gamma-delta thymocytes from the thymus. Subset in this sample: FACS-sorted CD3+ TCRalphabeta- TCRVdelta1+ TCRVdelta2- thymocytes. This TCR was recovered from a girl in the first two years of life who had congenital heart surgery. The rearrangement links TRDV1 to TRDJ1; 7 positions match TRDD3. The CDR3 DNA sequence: TGTGCTCTTGTGGCGTGGTTGGGGGAGTCCACCGATAAACTCATCTTT. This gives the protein CALVAWLGESTDKLIF.